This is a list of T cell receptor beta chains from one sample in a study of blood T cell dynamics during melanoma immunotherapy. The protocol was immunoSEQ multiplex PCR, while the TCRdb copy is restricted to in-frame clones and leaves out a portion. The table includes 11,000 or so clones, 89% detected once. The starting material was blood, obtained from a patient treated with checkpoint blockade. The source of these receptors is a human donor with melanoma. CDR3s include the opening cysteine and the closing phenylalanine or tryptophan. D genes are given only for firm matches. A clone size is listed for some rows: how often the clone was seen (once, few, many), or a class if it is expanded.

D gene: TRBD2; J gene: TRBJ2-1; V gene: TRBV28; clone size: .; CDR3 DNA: TGTGCCAGCAGTTTAGGGACTAGCGGGAGTTCTGAGCAGTTCTTC; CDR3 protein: CASSLGTSGSSEQFF
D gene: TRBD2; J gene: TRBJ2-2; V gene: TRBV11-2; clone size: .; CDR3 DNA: TGTGCCAGCAGCCGACCGGGACTAGCCACCGGGGAGCTGTTTTTT; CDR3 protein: CASSRPGLATGELFF
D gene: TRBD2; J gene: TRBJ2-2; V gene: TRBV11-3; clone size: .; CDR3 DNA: TGTGCCAGCAGCCCAGGACTAGCGGAAACCGACGGGGAGCTGTTTTTT; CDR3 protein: CASSPGLAETDGELFF
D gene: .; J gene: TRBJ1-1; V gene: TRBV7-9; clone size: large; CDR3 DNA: TGTGCCAGCACCTGGGGCCCTGAAGCTTTCTTT; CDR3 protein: CASTWGPEAFF
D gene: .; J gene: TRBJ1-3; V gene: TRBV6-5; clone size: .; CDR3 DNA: TGTGCCAGCAGTTACTTGCCGGGAACTGGAAACACCATATATTTT; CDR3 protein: CASSYLPGTGNTIYF
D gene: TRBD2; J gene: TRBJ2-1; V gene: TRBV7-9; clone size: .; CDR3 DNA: TGTGCCAGCAGCCCCCCGTTCCGACTAGCGGGGGGGAGTGAGCAGTTCTTC; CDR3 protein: CASSPPFRLAGGSEQFF
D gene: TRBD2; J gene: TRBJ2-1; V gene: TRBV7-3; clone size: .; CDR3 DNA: TGTGCCAGCAGCCCCCAGTTGGCGGGAGGCAATGAGCAGTTCTTC; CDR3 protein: CASSPQLAGGNEQFF
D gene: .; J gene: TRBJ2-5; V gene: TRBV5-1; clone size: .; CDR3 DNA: TGCGCCAGCAGCTTCAGAGCCCGAGGGGAGACCCAGTACTTC; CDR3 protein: CASSFRARGETQYF
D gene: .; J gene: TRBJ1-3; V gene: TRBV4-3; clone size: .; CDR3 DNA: TGCGCCAGCAGCCAAGATTTGGGGCCTGGAAACACCATATATTTT; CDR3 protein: CASSQDLGPGNTIYF
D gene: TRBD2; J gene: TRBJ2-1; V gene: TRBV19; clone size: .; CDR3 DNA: TGTGCCAGTACCGGCGGGGGGAATGAGCAGTTCTTC; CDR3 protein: CASTGGGNEQFF
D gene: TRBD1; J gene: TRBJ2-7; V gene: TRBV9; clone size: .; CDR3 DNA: TGTGCCAGCAGCGTAGGTCCGACAGGGTGGGACGAGCAGTACTTC; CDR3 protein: CASSVGPTGWDEQYF
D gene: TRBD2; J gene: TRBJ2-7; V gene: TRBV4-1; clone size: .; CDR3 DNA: TGCGCCAGCAGCCAGGGACTAGCGGGAGATGAGCAGTACTTC; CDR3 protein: CASSQGLAGDEQYF
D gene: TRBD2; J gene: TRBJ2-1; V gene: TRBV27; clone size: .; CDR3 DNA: TGTGCCAGCAGTCCCCGACTAGCGAATGAGCAGTTCTTC; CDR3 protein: CASSPRLANEQFF
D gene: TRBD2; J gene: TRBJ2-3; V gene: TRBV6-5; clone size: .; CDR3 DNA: TGTGCCAGCAGTTACGGTACTAGCGGGATCACAGATACGCAGTATTTT; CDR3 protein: CASSYGTSGITDTQYF
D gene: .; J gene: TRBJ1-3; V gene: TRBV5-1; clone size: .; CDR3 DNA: TGCGCCAGCAGCCGGGACACCTCTGGAAACACCATATATTTT; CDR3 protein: CASSRDTSGNTIYF
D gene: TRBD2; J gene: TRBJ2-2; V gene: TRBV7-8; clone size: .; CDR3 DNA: TGTGCCAGCACCCCAAGGCGGGAGGAGGGCGGGGAGCTGTTTTTT; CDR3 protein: CASTPRREEGGELFF
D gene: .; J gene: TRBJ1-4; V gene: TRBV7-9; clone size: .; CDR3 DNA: TGTGCCAGCAGCCGGACGGTAGTAGGGGAAAAACTGTTTTTT; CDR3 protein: CASSRTVVGEKLFF
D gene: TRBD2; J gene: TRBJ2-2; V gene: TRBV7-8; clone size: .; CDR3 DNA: TGTGCCAGCAGCTTAGGGGGACTAGTGGGCGGGGAGCTGTTTTTT; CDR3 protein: CASSLGGLVGGELFF
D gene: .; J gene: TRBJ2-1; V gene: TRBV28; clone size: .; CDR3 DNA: TGTGCCAGCAGTTTACCCGGTGGGGCAGACCTGGGCAATGAGCAGTTCTTC; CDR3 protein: CASSLPGGADLGNEQFF
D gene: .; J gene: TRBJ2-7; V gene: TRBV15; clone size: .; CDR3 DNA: TGTGCCACCAGCAGAGGCGCAGCGAGCTCCTACGAGCAGTACTTC; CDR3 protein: CATSRGAASSYEQYF
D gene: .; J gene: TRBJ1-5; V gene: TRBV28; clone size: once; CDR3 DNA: TGTGCCAGCAGCTCCCCCGGAGAGCCCAATCAGCCCCAGCATTTT; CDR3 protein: CASSSPGEPNQPQHF
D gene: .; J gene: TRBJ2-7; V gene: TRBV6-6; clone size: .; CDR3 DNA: TGTGCCACGCGGGGCTTCTACGAGCAGTACTTC; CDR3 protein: CATRGFYEQYF
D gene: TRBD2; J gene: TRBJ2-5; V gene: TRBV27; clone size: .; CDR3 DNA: TGTGCCAGCAGTTTTTATCGCGGGAGAGCGACCCAGTACTTC; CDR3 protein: CASSFYRGRATQYF
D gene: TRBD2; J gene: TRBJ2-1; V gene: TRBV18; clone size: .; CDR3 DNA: TGTGCCAGCTCACCACAGGGAGGGGAGAACAATGAGCAGTTCTTC; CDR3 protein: CASSPQGGENNEQFF
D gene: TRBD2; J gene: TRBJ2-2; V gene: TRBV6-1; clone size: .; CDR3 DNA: TGTGCCAGCAGTACGGGACTAGCGGGAGCCGGGGAGCTGTTTTTT; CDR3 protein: CASSTGLAGAGELFF
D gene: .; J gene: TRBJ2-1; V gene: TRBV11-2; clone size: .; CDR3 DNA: TGTGCCAGCAGCTTAGGGGTTAGGGGGGAGCAGTTCTTC; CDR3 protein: CASSLGVRGEQFF
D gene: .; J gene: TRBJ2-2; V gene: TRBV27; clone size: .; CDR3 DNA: TGTGCCAGCAGTTTAGCGGGACACACCGGGGAGCTGTTTTTT; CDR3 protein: CASSLAGHTGELFF
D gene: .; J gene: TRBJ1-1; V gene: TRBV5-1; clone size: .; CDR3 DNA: TGCGCCAGCAGCAGGTCTAGGACGGAGAACACTGAAGCTTTCTTT; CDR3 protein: CASSRSRTENTEAFF
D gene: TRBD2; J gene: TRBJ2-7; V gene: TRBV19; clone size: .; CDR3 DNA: TGTGCCAGTAGTATCGGACTAGCGGGAGCTGGAGAGCAGTACTTC; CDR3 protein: CASSIGLAGAGEQYF